This T cell receptor beta chain was found in a study of spatial heterogeneity in lung cancer. Study-level information: Among detected sequences, beta-chain ones consistently exceeded alpha-chain ones in number. As counted in raw reads, each unique TCR and UMI combination appeared more than ten times on average.

Points on this clonotype: Antigen: not known.

Germline CDR1 LGHNA, CDR2 YSLEER. This CDR3 is built from 11 residues. Trimming took 4 bases from V and 3 from J, leaving 4 bases between them. Findings of the study overall: Blood showed ubiquitous tumor TCRs more often at resection than at routine follow-up.

Each molecule of TCR cDNA was tagged with one unique molecular identifier. TCRdb used MiXCR to reprocess the 5' RACE reads, holding one entry per CDR3 protein. The table has 45,000 or so distinct CDR3 sequences, approximately 10% seen once. Time point denoted: sample taken at primary tumor resection. Unsorted whole RNA from tumor, nontumor lung or frozen PBMC underwent sequencing. Sequenced here: PBMCs, sampled at surgery. The rearrangement links TRBV4-3 to TRBJ2-7; D is unclear. This clonotype was obtained from a female donor with early-stage non-small cell lung cancer. CDR3 in amino acids: CASSRDYEQYF. The CDR3 DNA reads as TGCGCCAGCAGCCGGGACTACGAGCAGTACTTC.